Below are 3 T cell receptor beta chains sequenced from a single sample in a study of identical twins. TCRdb recomputed calls from the 5' RACE reads with MiXCR, one row per CDR3 protein. This sample has around 1.7 million distinct CDR3 sequences, with less than 40% found just once. The sample comprised cord blood. Receptors were obtained from a newborn girl in good health.

This chain links TRBV29-1 with TRBJ1-5; the D gene is possibly TRBD1 (6 bases). Germline CDR1 reads SQVTM; CDR2 reads ANQGSEA. With 6 bases removed from V and 4 bases from J, the gap between germline ends came to 13 bases. The CDR3 is 13 amino acids. The CDR3, as DNA: TGCAGCGTCGCGAACAGGGCAAATCAGCCCCAGCATTTT. Amino acid sequence: CSVANRANQPQHF.

The chain combines TRBV24-1 with TRBJ2-1, with 7 nucleotides matching TRBD1. V lost 1 base, J lost 0 bases, and 2 bases stayed unmatched. Germline CDR1 KGHDR, CDR2 SFDVKD. CDR3 length: 16 amino acids. The CDR3 nucleotides are TGTGCCACCAGTGATTTCCGGGACAGCTCCTACAATGAGCAGTTCTTC. The encoded protein is CATSDFRDSSYNEQFF.

This chain connects TRBV7-9 to TRBJ2-3, with D possibly called TRBD1 or TRBD2 (5 bases each). V lost 3 bases and J 2 bases, leaving 24 bases between the germline ends. The CDR3 is 19 amino acids. Germline V CDR1 and CDR2: SEHNR, FQNEAQ (reference sequence). This chain's CDR3 is CASSFSFRGALKDTDTQYF. The CDR3, as DNA: TGTGCCAGCAGCTTTAGCTTTAGAGGGGCACTCAAGGACACAGATACGCAGTATTTT.